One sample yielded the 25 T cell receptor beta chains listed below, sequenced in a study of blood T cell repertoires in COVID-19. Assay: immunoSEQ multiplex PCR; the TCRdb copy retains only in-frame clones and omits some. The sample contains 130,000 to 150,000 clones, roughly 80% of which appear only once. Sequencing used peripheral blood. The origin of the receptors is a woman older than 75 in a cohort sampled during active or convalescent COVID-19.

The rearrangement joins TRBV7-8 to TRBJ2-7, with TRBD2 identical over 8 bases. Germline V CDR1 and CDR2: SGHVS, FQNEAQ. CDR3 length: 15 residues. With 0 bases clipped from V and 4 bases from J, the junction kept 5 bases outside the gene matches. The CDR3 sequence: CASSLATSVMYEQYF. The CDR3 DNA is TGTGCCAGCAGCTTAGCGACTAGCGTAATGTACGAGCAGTACTTC.

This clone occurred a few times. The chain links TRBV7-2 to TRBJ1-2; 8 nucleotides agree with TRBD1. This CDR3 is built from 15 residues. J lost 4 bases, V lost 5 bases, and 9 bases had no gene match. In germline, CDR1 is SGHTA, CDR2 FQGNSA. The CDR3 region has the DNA TGTGCCAGCAGCCCAAGGACAGGGCAGGGCTATGGCTACACCTTC. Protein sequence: CASSPRTGQGYGYTF.

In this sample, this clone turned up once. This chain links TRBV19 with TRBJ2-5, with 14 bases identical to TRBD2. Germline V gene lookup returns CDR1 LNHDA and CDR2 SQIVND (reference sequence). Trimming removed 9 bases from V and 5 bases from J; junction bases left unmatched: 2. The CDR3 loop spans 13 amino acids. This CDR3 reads CASRLAGGETQYF. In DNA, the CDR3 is TGTGCCAGCAGACTAGCGGGGGGGGAGACCCAGTACTTC.

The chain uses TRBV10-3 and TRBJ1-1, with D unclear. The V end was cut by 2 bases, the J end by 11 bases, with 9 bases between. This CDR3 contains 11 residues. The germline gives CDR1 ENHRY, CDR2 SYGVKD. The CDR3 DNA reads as TGTGCCATCAGTGAGACGAGTGCGGCTTTCTTT. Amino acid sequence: CAISETSAAFF.

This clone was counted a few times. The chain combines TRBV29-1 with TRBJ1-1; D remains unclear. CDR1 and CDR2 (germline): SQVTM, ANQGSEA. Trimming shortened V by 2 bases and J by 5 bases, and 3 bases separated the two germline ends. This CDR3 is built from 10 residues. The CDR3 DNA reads TGCAGCGTTGAACAGACTGAAGCTTTCTTT. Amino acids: CSVEQTEAFF.

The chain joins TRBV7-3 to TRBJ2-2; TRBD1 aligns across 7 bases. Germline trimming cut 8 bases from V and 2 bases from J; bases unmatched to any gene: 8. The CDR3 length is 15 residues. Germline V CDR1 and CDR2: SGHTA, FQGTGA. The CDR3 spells CASGIGGLNTGELFF. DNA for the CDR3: TGTGCCAGCGGGATAGGGGGCTTAAACACCGGGGAGCTGTTTTTT.

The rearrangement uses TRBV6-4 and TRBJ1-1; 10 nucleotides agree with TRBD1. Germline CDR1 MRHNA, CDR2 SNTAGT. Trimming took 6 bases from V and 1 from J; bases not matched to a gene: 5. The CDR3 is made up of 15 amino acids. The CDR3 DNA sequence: TGTGCCAGCAGGGGACAGGGGTTTTCGAACACTGAAGCTTTCTTT. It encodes CASRGQGFSNTEAFF.

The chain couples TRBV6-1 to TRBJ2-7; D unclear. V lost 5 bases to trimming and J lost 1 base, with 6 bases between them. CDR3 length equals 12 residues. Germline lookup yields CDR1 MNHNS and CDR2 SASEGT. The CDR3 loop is CASSSGSYEQYV. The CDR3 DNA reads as TGTGCCAGCAGTTCCGGGTCCTACGAGCAGTACGTC.

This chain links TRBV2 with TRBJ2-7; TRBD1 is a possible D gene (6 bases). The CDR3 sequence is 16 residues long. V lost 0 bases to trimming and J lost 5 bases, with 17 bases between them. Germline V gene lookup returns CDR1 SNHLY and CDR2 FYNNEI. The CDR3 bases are TGTGCCAGCAGTGAAGCGCTGGGGGCCCAGGGCCACGAGCAGTACTTC. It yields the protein CASSEALGAQGHEQYF.

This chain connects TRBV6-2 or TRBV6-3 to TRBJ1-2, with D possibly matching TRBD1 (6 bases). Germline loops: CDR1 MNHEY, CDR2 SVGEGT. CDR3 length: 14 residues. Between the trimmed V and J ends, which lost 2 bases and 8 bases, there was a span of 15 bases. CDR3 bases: TGTGCCAGCAGTTACCTTGGGACACTTGGCGGCTACACCTTC. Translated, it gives CASSYLGTLGGYTF.

CDR3: CASSLKPQGQPQHF. Written as DNA, the CDR3 is TGTGCCAGCAGTTTAAAACCCCAGGGTCAGCCCCAGCATTTT. The chain joins TRBV27 to TRBJ1-5, with D possibly TRBD1 on 5 matching bases. The CDR3 runs 14 residues. Trimming stripped 2 bases from V and 6 bases from J, with 11 bases between. Germline loops: CDR1 MNHEY, CDR2 SMNVEV (reference sequence).

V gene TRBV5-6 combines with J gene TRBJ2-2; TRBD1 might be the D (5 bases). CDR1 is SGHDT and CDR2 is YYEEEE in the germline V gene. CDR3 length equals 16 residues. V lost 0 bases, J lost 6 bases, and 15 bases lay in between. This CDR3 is CASSLEWGRVAGELFF. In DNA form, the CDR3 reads TGTGCCAGCAGCTTGGAATGGGGCAGGGTGGCCGGGGAGCTGTTTTTT.

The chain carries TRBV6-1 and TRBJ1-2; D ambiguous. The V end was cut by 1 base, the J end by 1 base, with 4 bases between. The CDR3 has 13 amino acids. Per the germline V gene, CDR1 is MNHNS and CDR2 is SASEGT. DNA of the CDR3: TGTGCCAGCAGTGAAGGGCTTAACTATGGCTACACCTTC. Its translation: CASSEGLNYGYTF.

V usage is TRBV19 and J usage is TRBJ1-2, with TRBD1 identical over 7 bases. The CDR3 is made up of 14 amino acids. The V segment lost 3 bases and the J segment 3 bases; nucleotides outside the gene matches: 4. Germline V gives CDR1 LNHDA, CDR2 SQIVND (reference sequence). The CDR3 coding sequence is TGTGCCAGTAGTATTAGGGGGCGCGACTATGGCTACACCTTC. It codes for CASSIRGRDYGYTF.

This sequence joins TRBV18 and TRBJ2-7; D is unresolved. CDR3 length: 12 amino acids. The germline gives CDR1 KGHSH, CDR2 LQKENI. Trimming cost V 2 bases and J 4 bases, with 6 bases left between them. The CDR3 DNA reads TGTGCCAGCTCACCAGCAGGATACGAGCAGTACTTC. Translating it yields CASSPAGYEQYF.

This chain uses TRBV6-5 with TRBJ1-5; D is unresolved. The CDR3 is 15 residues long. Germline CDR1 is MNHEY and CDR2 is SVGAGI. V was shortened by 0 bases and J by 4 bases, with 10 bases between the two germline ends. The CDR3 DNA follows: TGTGCCAGCAGTTACTCGAGGGTGGGTAATCAGCCCCAGCATTTT. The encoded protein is CASSYSRVGNQPQHF.

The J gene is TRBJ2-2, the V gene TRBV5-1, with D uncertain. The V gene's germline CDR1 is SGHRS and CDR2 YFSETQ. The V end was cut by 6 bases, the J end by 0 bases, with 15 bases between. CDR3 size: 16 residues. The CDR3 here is CASTRSAGSNTGELFF. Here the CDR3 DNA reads TGCGCCAGCACCCGAAGTGCAGGTTCGAACACCGGGGAGCTGTTTTTT.

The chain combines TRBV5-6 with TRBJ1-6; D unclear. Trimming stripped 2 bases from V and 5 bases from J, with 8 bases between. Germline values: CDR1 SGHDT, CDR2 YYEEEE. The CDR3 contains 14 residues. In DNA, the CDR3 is TGTGCCAGCAGCTTACCGGTGAATAATTCACCCCTCCACTTT. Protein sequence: CASSLPVNNSPLHF. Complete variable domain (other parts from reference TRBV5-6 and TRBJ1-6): DAGVTQSPTHLIKTRGQQVTLRCSPKSGHDTVSWYQQALGQGPQFIFQYYEEEERQRGNFPDRFSGHQFPNYSSELNVNALLLGDSALYLCASSLPVNNSPLHFGNGTRLTVT.

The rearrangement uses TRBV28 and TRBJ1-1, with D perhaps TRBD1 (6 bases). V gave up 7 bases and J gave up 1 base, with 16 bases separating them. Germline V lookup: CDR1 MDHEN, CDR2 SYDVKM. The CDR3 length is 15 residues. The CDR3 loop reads CASIDPGHRNTEAFF. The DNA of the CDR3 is TGTGCCAGCATCGATCCGGGACATAGGAACACTGAAGCTTTCTTT.

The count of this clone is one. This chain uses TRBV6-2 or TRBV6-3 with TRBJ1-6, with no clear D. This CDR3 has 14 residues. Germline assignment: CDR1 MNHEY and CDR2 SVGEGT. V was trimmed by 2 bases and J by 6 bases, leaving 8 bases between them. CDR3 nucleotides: TGTGCCAGCAGTTACCAGAACGTTAATTCACCCCTCCACTTT. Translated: CASSYQNVNSPLHF.

CDR3 bases: TGCGCCAGCAGCCAATTTATACAGGGGCCTTACGAGCAGTACGTC. Protein sequence: CASSQFIQGPYEQYV. The chain uses TRBV4-1 and TRBJ2-7, with 7 nucleotides matching TRBD1. V dropped 2 bases and J dropped 4; count of bases not matched to a gene: 8. The CDR3 consists of 15 residues. Germline V lookup: CDR1 MGHRA, CDR2 YSYEKL.

The CDR3 spells CASSSDQGDTIYF. Here the CDR3 DNA reads TGTGCCAGCAGTTCCGATCAGGGGGACACCATATATTTT. V and J are TRBV12-3 or TRBV12-4 and TRBJ1-3, with 7 bases identical to TRBD1. The CDR3 covers 13 residues. V was clipped by 4 bases and J by 8 bases; unmatched bases: 5.

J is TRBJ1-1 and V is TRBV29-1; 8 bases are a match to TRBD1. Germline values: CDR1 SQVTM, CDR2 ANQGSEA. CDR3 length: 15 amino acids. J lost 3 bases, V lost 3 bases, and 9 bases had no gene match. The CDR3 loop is CSVDPREQGDTEAFF. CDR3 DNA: TGCAGCGTTGATCCCCGAGAACAGGGGGACACTGAAGCTTTCTTT.

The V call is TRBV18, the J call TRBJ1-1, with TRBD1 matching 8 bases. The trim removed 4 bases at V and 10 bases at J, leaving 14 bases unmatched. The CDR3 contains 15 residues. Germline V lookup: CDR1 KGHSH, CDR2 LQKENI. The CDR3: CASSLGQGAAFGAFF. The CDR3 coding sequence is TGTGCCAGCTCACTCGGGCAGGGGGCCGCATTTGGAGCTTTCTTT.

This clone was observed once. The CDR3 loop is CASSFRAGGLTSSYNEQFF. CDR3 bases: TGTGCCAGCAGCTTCCGCGCGGGGGGGCTGACAAGCTCCTACAATGAGCAGTTCTTC. This chain links TRBV7-8 with TRBJ2-1, with 9 bases that match TRBD2. CDR1 is SGHVS and CDR2 is FQNEAQ in the germline V gene. This CDR3 is 19 amino acids long. J was trimmed by 0 bases and V by 3 bases; bases with no gene match: 12. Full variable domain (outside the CDR3, taken from reference TRBV7-8 and TRBJ2-1): GAGVSQSPRYKVAKRGQDVALRCDPISGHVSLFWYQQALGQGPEFLTYFQNEAQLDKSGLPSDRFFAERPEGSVSTLKIQRTQQEDSAVYLCASSFRAGGLTSSYNEQFFGPGTRLTVL.